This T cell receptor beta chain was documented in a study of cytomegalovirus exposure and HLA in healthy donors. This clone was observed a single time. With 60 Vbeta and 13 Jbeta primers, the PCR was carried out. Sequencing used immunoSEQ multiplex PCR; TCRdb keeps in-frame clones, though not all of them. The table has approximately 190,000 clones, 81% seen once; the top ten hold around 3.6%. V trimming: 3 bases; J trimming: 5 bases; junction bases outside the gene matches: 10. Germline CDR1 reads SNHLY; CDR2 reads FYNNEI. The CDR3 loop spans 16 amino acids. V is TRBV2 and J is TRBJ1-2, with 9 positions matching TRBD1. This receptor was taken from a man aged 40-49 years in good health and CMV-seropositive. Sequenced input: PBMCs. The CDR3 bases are TGTGCCAGCAGTGAGACGGGACAGGGAAAAGAGTATGGCTACACCTTC. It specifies CASSETGQGKEYGYTF.